These T cell receptor beta chains were read from a single sample in a study of siplizumab effects on memory and regulatory T cells. Here immunoSEQ multiplex PCR was the method, and the copy in TCRdb shows in-frame clones only, minus some. The sample yields about 100,000 clones, over 90% seen once. The sequenced sample consisted of non-Treg CD4+ T cells sorted from blood. The origin of the receptors is a human donor in good health. The CDR3 runs from the conserved cysteine through the conserved F or W. The D gene is left open where the match is weak. Rows give clone size only sometimes, using once, few, many, or a class for an expanded clone.

size: NA
J: TRBJ2-4
V: TRBV30
D: NA
CDR3: CAWSVETAAPNIQYF
DNA: TGTGCCTGGAGTGTAGAAACCGCAGCTCCAAACATTCAGTACTTC

size: NA
J: TRBJ2-1
V: TRBV10-1
D: TRBD2
CDR3: CASSRLSTSGYNEQFF
DNA: TGCGCCAGCAGCCGTCTTTCGACTAGCGGTTACAATGAGCAGTTCTTC

size: NA
J: TRBJ2-1
V: TRBV5-4
D: NA
CDR3: CASSTPGTEQFF
DNA: TGTGCCAGCAGCACCCCCGGGACAGAGCAGTTCTTC

size: NA
J: TRBJ2-3
V: TRBV19
D: TRBD1
CDR3: CASSIEQGADTDTQYF
DNA: TGTGCCAGTAGTATAGAGCAGGGGGCGGACACAGATACGCAGTATTTT

size: NA
J: TRBJ2-5
V: TRBV7-3
D: NA
CDR3: CASSPDQETQYF
DNA: TGTGCCAGCAGCCCTGACCAAGAGACCCAGTACTTC

size: NA
J: TRBJ2-7
V: TRBV6-6
D: NA
CDR3: CATGRGAAEQYF
DNA: TGTGCCACCGGTCGGGGTGCGGCCGAGCAGTACTTC

size: NA
J: TRBJ2-7
V: TRBV5-1
D: NA
CDR3: CASSWGPGNFYEQYF
DNA: TGCGCCAGCAGTTGGGGTCCAGGGAACTTCTACGAGCAGTACTTC

size: NA
J: TRBJ2-5
V: TRBV28
D: NA
CDR3: CASSLRETQYF
DNA: TGTGCCAGCAGTTTAAGGGAGACCCAGTACTTC

size: NA
J: TRBJ1-3
V: TRBV19
D: NA
CDR3: CASSGQSSGNTIYF
DNA: TGTGCCAGTAGCGGACAGAGCTCTGGAAACACCATATATTTT

size: NA
J: TRBJ2-1
V: TRBV7-7
D: NA
CDR3: CASSLVPGNEQFF
DNA: TGTGCTAGCAGCTTAGTTCCCGGTAATGAGCAGTTCTTC

size: NA
J: TRBJ2-7
V: TRBV27
D: TRBD2
CDR3: CASRGPAGVVGEQYF
DNA: TGTGCCAGCAGAGGACCAGCGGGAGTCGTGGGCGAGCAGTACTTC

size: NA
J: TRBJ2-3
V: TRBV10-2
D: NA
CDR3: CASSGVGDTQYF
DNA: TGCGCCAGCAGTGGGGTCGGGGATACGCAGTATTTT

size: NA
J: TRBJ1-1
V: TRBV19
D: TRBD1
CDR3: CASSTLQGGQGELGAFF
DNA: TGTGCCAGTAGTACCCTTCAGGGGGGACAGGGGGAGTTGGGAGCTTTCTTT

size: NA
J: TRBJ1-2
V: TRBV7-3
D: TRBD1
CDR3: CASSLTTGDGYTF
DNA: TGTGCCAGCAGCTTAACGACAGGGGATGGCTACACCTTC

size: NA
J: TRBJ2-7
V: TRBV5-1
D: NA
CDR3: CASSPRGAGALEQYF
DNA: TGCGCCAGCAGCCCACGCGGGGCAGGCGCTCTTGAGCAGTACTTC

size: NA
J: TRBJ1-3
V: TRBV6-1
D: NA
CDR3: CASSVKHSSGNTIYF
DNA: TGTGCCAGCAGTGTCAAACACAGCTCTGGAAACACCATATATTTT

size: NA
J: TRBJ2-3
V: TRBV12-5
D: NA
CDR3: CASGLGRGEADTQYF
DNA: TGTGCTAGTGGCCTGGGGAGGGGGGAGGCGGATACGCAGTATTTT

size: NA
J: TRBJ2-1
V: TRBV19
D: NA
CDR3: CASSILGQRGAYNEQFF
DNA: TGTGCCAGTAGTATTTTGGGGCAGAGGGGGGCCTACAATGAGCAGTTCTTC

size: NA
J: TRBJ2-7
V: TRBV25-1
D: TRBD2
CDR3: CASSIQASGRVYEQYF
DNA: TGTGCCAGCAGTATTCAAGCTAGCGGTCGCGTCTACGAGCAGTACTTC

size: NA
J: TRBJ1-1
V: TRBV10-1
D: TRBD1
CDR3: CASSKGTGPLTEAFF
DNA: TGCGCCAGCAGTAAAGGGACAGGGCCTTTGACTGAAGCTTTCTTT

size: NA
J: TRBJ2-3
V: TRBV5-6
D: TRBD2
CDR3: CASSVSGADTQYF
DNA: TGTGCCAGCAGTGTTAGCGGGGCAGATACGCAGTATTTT

size: NA
J: TRBJ2-6
V: TRBV14
D: NA
CDR3: CASSQPGAGANVLTF
DNA: TGTGCCAGCAGCCAACCAGGGGCTGGGGCCAACGTCCTGACTTTC

size: once
J: TRBJ2-7
V: TRBV27
D: TRBD2
CDR3: CASSLKFKAGGPYWEQYF
DNA: TGTGCCAGCAGTTTGAAGTTTAAGGCGGGAGGACCCTATTGGGAGCAGTACTTC

size: NA
J: TRBJ2-5
V: TRBV9
D: NA
CDR3: CASSVGEGNQETQYF
DNA: TGTGCCAGCAGCGTAGGAGAGGGTAACCAAGAGACCCAGTACTTC

size: once
J: TRBJ2-7
V: TRBV10-3
D: NA
CDR3: CAISEAGNPKGQYF
DNA: TGTGCCATCAGTGAGGCGGGAAACCCTAAAGGGCAGTACTTC

size: NA
J: TRBJ1-2
V: TRBV6-6
D: TRBD1
CDR3: CASSTAGTGDYGYTF
DNA: TGTGCCAGCAGTACAGCCGGGACAGGGGACTATGGCTACACCTTC

size: NA
J: TRBJ1-5
V: TRBV19
D: NA
CDR3: CASNPSAMQGGMSNQPQHF
DNA: TGTGCCAGTAATCCCTCCGCCATGCAGGGCGGGATGAGCAATCAGCCCCAGCATTTT

size: NA
J: TRBJ2-3
V: TRBV19
D: TRBD2
CDR3: CASSPGLAGRILSNTQYF
DNA: TGTGCCAGTAGTCCGGGACTAGCGGGGCGGATTTTATCAAATACGCAGTATTTT

size: once
J: TRBJ2-5
V: TRBV1
D: NA
CDR3: CTSTFREGGPETQYF
DNA: TGCACCAGCACCTTCCGGGAGGGAGGCCCGGAGACCCAGTACTTC

size: once
J: TRBJ1-1
V: TRBV5-4
D: TRBD1
CDR3: CASSLQGAIGNTEAFF
DNA: TGTGCCAGCAGCTTACAGGGGGCTATCGGAAACACTGAAGCTTTCTTT

size: NA
J: TRBJ1-1
V: TRBV5-1
D: NA
CDR3: CASTPGGGMNTEAFF
DNA: TGCGCCAGCACCCCTGGCGGGGGGATGAACACTGAAGCTTTCTTT